A single sample gave rise to the 32 T cell receptor beta chains below, sequenced in a study of tumor and adjacent non-tumor tissue in lung cancer. The library came from three nested PCR rounds adapted from ARM-PCR protocols. In TCRdb, the multiplex PCR reads were re-called with MiXCR into one record per CDR3 protein. This sample has under 250,000 distinct CDR3 sequences, with 70% to 75% found just once. The template was RNA from unsorted bulk tissue. Sequenced input: lung tumor tissue. All receptors derive from a man in his 60s with non-small cell lung cancer.

This clonotype was seen a few times. Germline and junction disagree at one end, which may indicate a read error. The chain has TRBV4-3 and TRBJ2-7, with TRBD1 matching 8 bases. The CDR3 runs to 14 residues. Germline V gene data show CDR1 as LGHNA and CDR2 as YSLEER. In nucleotides, the CDR3 is TGCGCCAACAGCCAAAATGCAGGGGGCTGGGAGCAGTACTTC. This translates into CANSQNAGGWEQYF.

This clonotype was counted ten times or more. This sequence joins TRBV6-5 and TRBJ2-5; TRBD1 matches 7 bases. After removal of 0 bases from V and 5 bases from J, the junction contained 6 bases not matched to a gene. This CDR3 spans 15 amino acids. Germline CDR1 and CDR2: MNHEY and SVGAGI. The DNA for the CDR3 is TGTGCCAGCAGTTACTCGATGAGGGGGCCGGAGACCCAGTACTTC. Amino acids: CASSYSMRGPETQYF.

This chain joins TRBV12-3 or TRBV12-4 and TRBJ1-3; D unclear. This CDR3 region has 14 residues. Trimming removed 2 bases at V and 4 bases at J, with 9 bases between. CDR3 nucleotides: TGTGCCAGCAGTTTAACGCCGGGGGGAAACACCATATATTTT. It translates to CASSLTPGGNTIYF.

This clonotype was found once. A junction boundary mismatches the germline segment, possibly from a read error. This chain connects TRBV12-3 or TRBV12-4 to TRBJ1-5; weak D call: TRBD1 (5 bases). This CDR3 has 14 amino acids. The CDR3 loop is CANSAGTYNHPQHF. In nucleotides, the CDR3 is TGTGCCAACAGTGCCGGGACGTACAATCATCCCCAGCATTTT.

With regard to this clonotype: Compared with germline, one end of the junction differs, possibly owing to a read error. This chain joins TRBV4-3 and TRBJ2-6; TRBD2 matches at 8 bases. CDR1 and CDR2 (germline): LGHNA, YSLEER. The CDR3 sequence is 16 residues long. CDR3: CASSQDRTGGANDLTF. In DNA, the CDR3 is TGCGCCAGCAGCCAAGACAGGACGGGAGGGGCCAACGACCTGACTTTC.

In the case of this clonotype: Because the CDR3 is missing its conserved closing phenylalanine or tryptophan, this is likely a read error. It is unclear where the CDR3 begins or ends on the DNA, so no DNA is shown, and the CDR3 is as TCRdb lists it. The rearrangement joins TRBV5-4 to TRBJ1-6. The CDR3 is made up of 15 amino acids, end residues included. Germline CDR1 SGHNT, CDR2 YYREEE (reference sequence). The CDR3 here is CASSLSQRSTSPLQY.

This clonotype was observed at least ten times. V is TRBV20-1 and J is TRBJ1-4, with TRBD1 as a possible D gene (5 bases). The V gene's germline CDR1 is DFQATT and CDR2 SNEGSKA (reference sequence). V lost 7 bases to trimming and J lost 4 bases, with 7 bases between them. The CDR3 totals 11 residues. CDR3 sequence (DNA): TGCAGTGGGCAGGGTAATGAAAAACTGTTTTTT. This translates into CSGQGNEKLFF.

As regards this clonotype: The CDR3 ends on some other residue instead of the conserved phenylalanine or tryptophan, so this is likely a read error. The gene calls are TRBV6-5 and TRBJ2-7; D is uncertain. Trimming left V 1 base short and J 6 bases short, with 16 bases between. Germline CDR1 and CDR2: MNHEY and SVGAGI. This CDR3 has 15 amino acids. In DNA, the CDR3 is TGTGCCAGCAGTTACTTAAGAGTTTTAACAGCCGAGCAGTACCTC. As protein: CASSYLRVLTAEQYL.

Comments on this clonotype: Because the CDR3 is missing its conserved closing phenylalanine or tryptophan, this is likely a read error. This rearrangement joins TRBV20-1 to TRBJ2-7; 10 bases line up with TRBD2. Germline CDR1 and CDR2: DFQATT and SNEGSKA (reference sequence). The CDR3 totals 18 residues. V lost 7 bases to trimming and J lost 2 bases; unmatched junction nucleotides: 20. Here the CDR3 DNA reads TGCAGTGTCTCCAAGCGGGCTAGCGGGAGTCTGGTGGCCTACGAGCAGTACTTA. Residues: CSVSKRASGSLVAYEQYL.

This clonotype was counted a single time. A clone one base away is much larger, so this may be a read error. The gene calls are TRBV4-2 and TRBJ2-3, with D uncertain. Germline lookup yields CDR1 LGHNA and CDR2 YNFKEQ. Trimming shortened V by 4 bases and J by 2 bases, and 10 bases separated the two germline ends. The CDR3 is 14 amino acids. CDR3: CASSPQTDTDTQYF. DNA of the CDR3: TGTGCCAGCAGCCCCCAGACGGACACAGATACGCAGTATTTT.

This sequence joins TRBV6-5 and TRBJ2-1, with no clear D. The CDR3 is made up of 14 amino acids. Trimming cost V 3 bases and J 6 bases, with 12 bases left between them. The germline V gene has CDR1 MNHEY and CDR2 SVGAGI. In DNA, the CDR3 is TGTGCCAGCAGTTATCGAGAGTTGGGCAATGAGCAGTTCTTC. Its protein product is CASSYRELGNEQFF.

This clonotype was seen a handful of times. This CDR3 fails to terminate in the conserved phenylalanine or tryptophan, so it likely reflects a read error. V usage is TRBV10-2 and J usage is TRBJ2-1; D gene uncertain. Germline CDR1 reads WSHSY; CDR2 reads SAAADI. There are 12 residues in the CDR3. Trimming took off 3 bases at V and 7 bases at J, with 7 bases between the two ends. This chain's CDR3 is CASSDSGNEQFL. CDR3 nucleotide sequence: TGCGCCAGCAGTGATAGTGGGAATGAGCAGTTCTTA.

This sequence joins TRBV11-2 and TRBJ2-3, with a possible D match to TRBD2 (5 bases). In germline, CDR1 is SGHAT, CDR2 FQNNGV. The CDR3 is 15 residues long. V dropped 0 bases and J dropped 11 bases, with 18 bases sitting between them. In DNA form, the CDR3 reads TGTGCCAGCAGCTTAGACCGGGGTACAAGAGACGTGCAGTATTTT. This encodes CASSLDRGTRDVQYF.

The rearrangement uses TRBV11-2 and TRBJ1-4, with a possible D match to TRBD1 (5 bases). The CDR3 totals 17 residues. The germline V gene has CDR1 SGHAT and CDR2 FQNNGV. The CDR3 region is CAGSLKMPGPHGRKLFF. The CDR3 DNA reads TGTGCGGGCAGCTTAAAAATGCCGGGACCCCACGGAAGAAAACTGTTTTTT.

With respect to this clonotype: An end of the junction differs from the germline gene, which may be a read error. The genes are TRBV4-2 and TRBJ1-1, with D possibly TRBD1 on 6 matching bases. The germline V gene encodes CDR1 LGHNA and CDR2 YNFKEQ. CDR3 length equals 15 residues. The CDR3 DNA reads as TGTGCCAGCAGCCAGGCACAGGGCGTGGGAACTGAAGCTTTATTT. Its translation is CASSQAQGVGTEALF.

The table lists this clonotype with a count of one. Given a much more abundant clone one base away, this may be a read error. The chain has TRBV20-1 and TRBJ2-7, with 12 bases matching TRBD1. Germline CDR1 DFQATT, CDR2 SNEGSKA (reference sequence). V shed 3 bases, J shed 8 bases, and the junction held 8 bases outside the gene matches. This CDR3 has 14 residues. CDR3 coding DNA: TGCAGTGCTAGTCCGGGACAGGGGGCCTTCAAGCAGTACTTC. Translated, it gives CSASPGQGAFKQYF.

The count of this clonotype is one. The junction departs from germline at one end; a sequencing error may be responsible. This rearrangement joins TRBV11-2 to TRBJ1-6, with D tentatively TRBD1 (6 bases). There are 15 residues in the CDR3. Germline V gene lookup returns CDR1 SGHAT and CDR2 FQNNGV. The CDR3 DNA reads as TGCGCCAGCAGCTTAGAGGGGGGCAGTAGTTCACCCCTCTACTTT. The encoded protein is CASSLEGGSSSPLYF.

The chain recombines TRBV5-1 with TRBJ2-7, with 9 positions matching TRBD2. This CDR3 comprises 17 residues. V shed 5 bases, J shed 4 bases, and the junction held 16 bases outside the gene matches. Germline CDR1 and CDR2: SGHRS and YFSETQ. DNA for the CDR3: TGCGCCAGCAGTTCCCAAGGGGAATTAGCGGGAGTTTACGAGCAGTACTTC. The encoded protein is CASSSQGELAGVYEQYF.

Remarks on this clonotype: Given the absence of the conserved phenylalanine or tryptophan at the CDR3 end, a read error is likely. The rearrangement joins TRBV4-2 to TRBJ2-2, with D possibly matching TRBD2 (6 bases). V lost 4 bases and J lost 6, with 12 bases in between. Germline CDR1 reads LGHNA; CDR2 reads YNFKEQ. This CDR3 contains 14 residues. For the CDR3, the DNA is TGTGCCAGCAGCCCGGGACTCCTAGCCGGGGAGCTGTTTTAT. Its translation: CASSPGLLAGELFY.

J is TRBJ2-6 and V is TRBV11-1; D not resolved. Germline V gene sequence: CDR1 SGHAT, CDR2 FQDESV (reference sequence). V gave up 5 bases and J gave up 0 bases, with 14 bases separating them. The CDR3 length is 17 residues. CDR3 residues: CASSTCGPRSGANVLTF. The DNA of the CDR3 is TGTGCCAGCAGCACTTGTGGGCCTCGCTCTGGGGCCAACGTCCTGACTTTC.

Of note for this clonotype: The germline gene is not matched at one end of the junction; a read error may be the cause. The V and J genes are TRBV5-4 and TRBJ2-7; no definite D call. The CDR3 totals 14 residues. Germline V CDR1 and CDR2: SGHNT, YYREEE (reference sequence). CDR3 sequence: CATSFGPLSYEQYF. In DNA form, the CDR3 reads TGTGCCACCAGCTTCGGACCCTTGAGCTACGAGCAGTACTTC.

A single count supports this clonotype. This may arise from a read error, as a much more abundant clone is one base away. The chain links TRBV12-3 or TRBV12-4 to TRBJ2-4; 9 bases align to TRBD2. The CDR3 totals 16 residues. The CDR3 reads CASSLTAGGPGNTQYF. DNA of the CDR3: TGTGCCAGCAGTTTAACGGCGGGAGGGCCAGGAAACACTCAGTACTTC.

Of note for this clonotype: The CDR3 ends on some other residue instead of the conserved phenylalanine or tryptophan, so this is likely a read error. The genes are TRBV4-2 and TRBJ1-2; D remains unclear. CDR1 is LGHNA, CDR2 YNFKEQ, per germline. The CDR3 has 16 amino acids. The CDR3 DNA reads as TGTGCCAGCGGCCAAGGTGTAGGATCGGCCGCGTGGGGCTACACCGTC. Amino acids: CASGQGVGSAAWGYTV.

Note on this clonotype: Just one base apart from a much larger clone, this may be a read error. The chain couples TRBV20-1 to TRBJ1-5; D unresolved. Trimming cost V 0 bases and J 6 bases, with 12 bases left between them. CDR3 length: 14 amino acids. Germline CDR1 DFQATT, CDR2 SNEGSKA (reference sequence). CDR3 nucleotide sequence: TGCAGTGCTAGAGAGGGATCGCAGAGTCAGCCCCAGCATTTT. Its protein product is CSAREGSQSQPQHF.

The chain recombines TRBV6-4 with TRBJ2-2, with D uncertain. The germline V gene encodes CDR1 MRHNA and CDR2 SNTAGT. The CDR3 totals 14 residues. Trimming removed 0 bases at V and 8 bases at J, with 10 bases between. The CDR3 sequence: CASSDSPGNGELFF. CDR3 nucleotide sequence: TGTGCCAGCAGTGACTCCCCCGGAAATGGGGAGCTGTTTTTT.

The genes are TRBV12-3 or TRBV12-4 and TRBJ2-3, with D possibly called TRBD1 or TRBD2 (5 bases each). V was clipped by 4 bases and J by 2 bases, with 16 bases between them. The CDR3 runs to 16 residues. CDR3 sequence: CASSSGGWKDTDTQYF. CDR3 nucleotide sequence: TGTGCCAGCAGTTCTGGGGGATGGAAGGACACAGATACGCAGTATTTT.

This clonotype was detected many times. The chain recombines TRBV12-3 or TRBV12-4 with TRBJ2-3; no definite D call. The V and J ends lost 4 bases and 8 bases respectively, with 7 bases between them. CDR3 size: 11 residues. The CDR3 loop reads CASSSVPTQYF. In DNA, the CDR3 is TGTGCCAGCAGTTCCGTTCCTACGCAGTATTTT.

About this clonotype itself: One end of the junction does not line up with germline, which may come from a read error. The CDR3 reads CASSGIDSLNQLQHF. As DNA, the CDR3 is TGTGCCAGCAGTGGGATCGACAGCCTCAATCAGCTCCAGCATTTT. The chain uses TRBV25-1 and TRBJ1-5, with a possible D match to TRBD1 (5 bases). This CDR3 comprises 15 residues. Per the germline V gene, CDR1 is MGHDK and CDR2 is SYGVNS.

This clonotype is a singleton in its sample. Being one base from a much bigger clone, this may be a read error. Here the CDR3 DNA reads TGTGCCAGCAGTTATAGCAGGGTGTCCTACGAGCAGTACTTC. This sequence encodes CASSYSRVSYEQYF. This chain uses TRBV6-5 with TRBJ2-7, with D perhaps TRBD1 (5 bases). The CDR3 contains 14 residues. CDR1 is MNHEY, CDR2 SVGAGI, per germline. With 3 bases removed from V and 1 base from J, the gap between germline ends came to 10 bases.

A word on this clonotype: With a much larger clone just one base away, this may be a read error. This chain uses TRBV5-1 with TRBJ1-5; a possible D gene is TRBD1 (6 bases). Trimming left V 4 bases short and J 6 bases short, with 20 bases between. This CDR3 is 16 amino acids long. The V gene's germline CDR1 is SGHRS and CDR2 YFSETQ. The CDR3 DNA sequence: TGCGCCAGCAGCCCGGGAGAGGGGGAGTTCAGTCAGCCCCAGCATTTT. Residues: CASSPGEGEFSQPQHF.

On this clonotype: A much larger clone lies a single base off, so this may be a read error. This sequence joins TRBV20-1 and TRBJ1-2; D remains unclear. This CDR3 has 11 residues. Germline V gene data show CDR1 as DFQATT and CDR2 as SNEGSKA (reference sequence). DNA for the CDR3: TGCAGTGCCGACACTAACTATTGCTACACCTTC. The encoded protein is CSADTNYCYTF.

The chain's CDR3 is CASIFEAGVFYGYTF. Written as DNA, the CDR3 is TGTGCCAGCATTTTTGAGGCAGGGGTGTTCTATGGCTACACCTTC. The chain joins TRBV6-5 to TRBJ1-2; D is perhaps TRBD1 (6 bases). The CDR3 contains 15 residues. The V gene lost 7 bases and the J gene lost 4 bases, with 19 bases spanning the gap. Germline V gene data show CDR1 as MNHEY and CDR2 as SVGAGI.